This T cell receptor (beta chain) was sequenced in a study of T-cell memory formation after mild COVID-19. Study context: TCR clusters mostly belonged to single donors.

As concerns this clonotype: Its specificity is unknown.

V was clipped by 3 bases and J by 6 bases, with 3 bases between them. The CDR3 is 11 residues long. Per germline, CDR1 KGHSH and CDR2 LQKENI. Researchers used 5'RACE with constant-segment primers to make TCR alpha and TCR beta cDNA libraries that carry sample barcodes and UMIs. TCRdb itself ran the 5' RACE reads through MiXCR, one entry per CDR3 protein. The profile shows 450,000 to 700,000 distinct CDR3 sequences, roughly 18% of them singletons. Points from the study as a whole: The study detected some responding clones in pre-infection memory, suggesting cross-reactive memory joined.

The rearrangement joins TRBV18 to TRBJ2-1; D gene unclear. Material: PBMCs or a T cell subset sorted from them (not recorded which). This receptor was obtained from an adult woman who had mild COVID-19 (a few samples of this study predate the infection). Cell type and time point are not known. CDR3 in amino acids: CASSPTNEQFF. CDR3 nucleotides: TGTGCCAGCTCACCGACCAATGAGCAGTTCTTC.